Here is one TCR beta chain with its context. With 5 bases clipped from V and 4 bases from J, the junction kept 11 bases outside the gene matches. The CDR3 spans 17 residues. Germline values: CDR1 LNHDA, CDR2 SQIVND (reference sequence). The sample belongs to a study of cytomegalovirus exposure and HLA in healthy donors. PCR involved 60 Vbeta and 13 Jbeta primers. Sequencing was performed with immunoSEQ multiplex PCR; in TCRdb, only in-frame clones are kept and a portion is missing. The table lists approximately 110,000 clones, roughly 69% of them singletons. The V and J genes are TRBV19 and TRBJ2-5; TRBD2 aligns across 12 bases. The TCR originated in a man in his fifties in good health and CMV-seropositive. Sequenced input: PBMCs. The CDR3 is CASSLGSTSGSGETQYF. DNA for the CDR3: TGTGCCAGTAGTCTAGGCTCGACTAGCGGGAGTGGAGAGACCCAGTACTTC.